The source of this T cell receptor (beta chain) is a study of T cells in Graves' hyperthyroidism and ophthalmopathy. The CDR3 spans 14 residues. The junction had 5 bases not matched to a gene; V was cut back by 6 bases and J by 5 bases. This clonotype was counted many times. Template material for amplifying TCR beta CDR3 regions consisted of RNA transcripts. HTBI primers were the set used in a first-round RT-PCR of the TCR CDR3. TCRdb analysed the multiplex PCR reads with MiXCR anew, one entry per CDR3 protein. The table has under 350,000 distinct CDR3 sequences, around a sixth seen once; the top ten hold about 53%. It was considered stable Graves' hyperthyroidism when ophthalmopathy did not progress within 18 months.

Source material: blood. The receptor comes from a woman in her forties or fifties with Graves' hyperthyroidism. The chain employs TRBV12-3 or TRBV12-4 and TRBJ2-3; 10 bases are a match to TRBD1. This CDR3 is CASSPRDRGDTQYF. CDR3 nucleotides: TGTGCCAGCAGCCCCCGGGACAGGGGAGATACGCAGTATTTT.